The entry below gives a single TCR beta chain sequence along with its context. Its antigen is as yet unknown. V dropped 4 bases and J dropped 0 bases, with 19 bases sitting between them. The germline gives CDR1 SGHAT, CDR2 FQNNGV. The CDR3 covers 17 residues. The repertoire was sequenced with immunoSEQ multiplex PCR; TCRdb's copy has only in-frame clones and lacks some. The sample records 300,000 to 450,000 clones, about 85% being singletons. The data derive from a study of Ad26.COV2.S vaccination and SARS-CoV-2 variants. Across the whole study: Participants got Ad26.COV2.S intramuscularly, once or twice 56 days apart.

Findings of the study overall: While placebo recipients had lower spike-specific TCR breadth, vaccine recipients had more. A substantial breadth of spike-specific CD8+ and CD4+ T cell responses after vaccination has been reported.

The treatment was: about 20 received Ad26.COV2.S at low or high dose, single or two shots; roughly 5 received placebo; per-sample allocation not given. Sampling was performed 63 days after the first vaccine or placebo injection. Within Boston, the person who donated was an adult of 18-55 years. The sequences come from peripheral blood, collected in a trial of Ad26.COV2.S vaccine versus placebo. The clonotype originates from a person between 18 and 59 years old who received the Ad26.COV2.S COVID-19 vaccine or a placebo. This chain links TRBV11-2 with TRBJ2-7; possible D gene TRBD2, 7 bases. The CDR3 nucleotides read TGTGCCAGCAGCTGGACCCCGGGGGGCTCGAGCTCCTACGAGCAGTACTTC. It is translated as CASSWTPGGSSSYEQYF. The whole variable domain, remainder taken from reference TRBV11-2 and TRBJ2-7, is EAGVAQSPRYKIIEKRQSVAFWCNPISGHATLYWYQQILGQGPKLLIQFQNNGVVDDSQLPKDRFSAERLKGVDSTLKIQPAKLEDSAVYLCASSWTPGGSSSYEQYFGPGTRLTVT.